The clone carrying this T cell receptor beta chain has a handful of counts. The data were taken from a study of blood T cell repertoires in COVID-19. Study context: Some COVID-19 samples were acute and others convalescent; all came from the United States, Italy and Spain. In each case, the material was cDNA or gDNA derived from T cells, B-cell-depleted T cells, or PBMCs.

This CDR3 has 13 amino acids. The V gene's germline CDR1 is MGHRA and CDR2 YSYEKL. Losses at the gene ends were 8 bases for V and 6 bases for J; bases not matched to a gene: 9. In the authors' methods: Nucleated cell number was recorded as an estimate derived from reference gene primer amplification. Libraries were prepared by immunoSEQ multiplex PCR; TCRdb keeps only in-frame clonotypes and omits some of them. V, J and clone size derive from that table, while D and trimming were established from the DNA sequence. The sample holds about 230,000 clones, over 80% seen once. The sequence was obtained from a woman in her sixties or seventies with active or convalescent COVID-19. The sequenced sample consisted of peripheral blood. The chain carries TRBV4-1 and TRBJ1-2, with 7 bases lining up with TRBD1. CDR3 DNA sequence: TGCGCCAGCCGGCCACAGGGGAACGATGGCTACACCTTC. Protein: CASRPQGNDGYTF.